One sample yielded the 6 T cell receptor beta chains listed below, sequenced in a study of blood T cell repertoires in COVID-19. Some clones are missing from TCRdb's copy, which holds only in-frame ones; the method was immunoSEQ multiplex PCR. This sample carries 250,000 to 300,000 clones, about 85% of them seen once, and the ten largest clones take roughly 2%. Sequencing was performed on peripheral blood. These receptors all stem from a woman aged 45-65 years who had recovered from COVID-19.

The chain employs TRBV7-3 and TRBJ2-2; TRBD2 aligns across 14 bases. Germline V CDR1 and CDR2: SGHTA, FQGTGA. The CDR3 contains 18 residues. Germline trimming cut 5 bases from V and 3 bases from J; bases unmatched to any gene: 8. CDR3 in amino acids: CASSRRTSGGSHTGELFF. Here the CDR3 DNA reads TGTGCCAGCAGCCGGCGGACTAGCGGGGGGAGTCACACCGGGGAGCTGTTTTTT.

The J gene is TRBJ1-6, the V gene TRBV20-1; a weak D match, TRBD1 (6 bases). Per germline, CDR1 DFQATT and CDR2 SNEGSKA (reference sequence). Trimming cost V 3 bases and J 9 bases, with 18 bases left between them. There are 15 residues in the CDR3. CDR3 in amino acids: CSASGAGARGSPLHF. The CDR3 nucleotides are TGCAGTGCTAGTGGAGCGGGGGCTAGGGGTTCACCCCTCCACTTT.

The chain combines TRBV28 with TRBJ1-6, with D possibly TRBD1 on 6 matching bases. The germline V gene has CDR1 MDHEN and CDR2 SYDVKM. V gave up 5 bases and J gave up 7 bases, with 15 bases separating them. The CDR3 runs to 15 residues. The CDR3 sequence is CASSQKRTGNSPLHF. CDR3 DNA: TGTGCCAGCAGTCAAAAACGAACAGGGAATTCACCCCTCCACTTT.

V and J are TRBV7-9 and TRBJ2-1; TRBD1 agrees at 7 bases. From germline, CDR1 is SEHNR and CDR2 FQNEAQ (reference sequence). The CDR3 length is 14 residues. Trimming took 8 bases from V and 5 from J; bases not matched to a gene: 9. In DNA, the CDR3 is TGTGCCAGCTCCGTAGTAGACAGGGACAATGAGCAGTTCTTC. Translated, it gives CASSVVDRDNEQFF.

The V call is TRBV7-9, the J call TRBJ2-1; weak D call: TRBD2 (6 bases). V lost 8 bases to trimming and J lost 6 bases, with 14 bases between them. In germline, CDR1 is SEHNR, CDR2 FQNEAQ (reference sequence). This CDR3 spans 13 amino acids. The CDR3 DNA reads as TGTGCCAGCGATCCAGCGGGCTTCAATGAGCAGTTCTTC. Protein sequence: CASDPAGFNEQFF.

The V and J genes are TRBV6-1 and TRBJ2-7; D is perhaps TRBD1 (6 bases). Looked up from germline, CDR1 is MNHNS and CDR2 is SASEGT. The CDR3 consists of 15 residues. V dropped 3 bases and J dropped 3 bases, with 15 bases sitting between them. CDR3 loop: CASSDRQGSVYEQYF. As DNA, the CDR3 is TGTGCCAGCAGTGATCGTCAGGGGAGCGTCTACGAGCAGTACTTC.